These 32 T cell receptor beta chains came from one sample sequenced in a study of OX40 agonist ivuxolimab in advanced cancers. This table comes from immunoSEQ multiplex PCR, and its TCRdb copy is limited to in-frame clones, with some not included. The data hold tens of thousands of clones, with 75% to 90% observed a single time. Sequenced material: CD4+ or CD8+ T cells sorted from blood, taken in a trial of the OX40 agonist ivuxolimab. The source of these receptors is an adult with an advanced solid tumor such as melanoma, head and neck, liver or kidney cancer.

This chain joins TRBV10-1 and TRBJ2-3, with D perhaps matching TRBD1 (6 bases). Germline assignment: CDR1 WNHNN and CDR2 SYGVQD (reference sequence). The CDR3 is 15 amino acids. V was shortened by 3 bases and J by 0 bases, with 10 bases between the two germline ends. The CDR3, as DNA: TGCGCCAGCAGTGACGAGGGGACAAGCACAGATACGCAGTATTTT. Its protein product is CASSDEGTSTDTQYF.

This clone was recorded a few times. V and J are TRBV28 and TRBJ1-1, with 8 bases lining up with TRBD1. CDR1 is MDHEN and CDR2 is SYDVKM in the germline V gene. V dropped 6 bases and J dropped 4; count of bases not matched to a gene: 1. CDR3 length: 12 amino acids. CDR3 in DNA: TGTGCCAGCAGCACAGGGGGCACTGAAGCTTTCTTT. Its protein is CASSTGGTEAFF.

The rearrangement uses TRBV7-6 and TRBJ1-1, with 7 bases matching TRBD1. Germline V gene lookup returns CDR1 SGHVS and CDR2 FNYEAQ. The CDR3 runs 13 residues. V was clipped by 8 bases and J by 2 bases; unmatched bases: 5. This CDR3 is CASRGQPNTEAFF. The CDR3 DNA sequence: TGTGCCAGCCGGGGACAGCCCAACACTGAAGCTTTCTTT.

The gene calls are TRBV2 and TRBJ2-1; TRBD2 aligns across 8 bases. V lost 4 bases and J lost 6; bases outside the gene matches: 5. Per germline, CDR1 SNHLY and CDR2 FYNNEI. This CDR3 is 14 amino acids long. CDR3 amino acids: CASSVSLAVNEQFF. The CDR3 nucleotides read TGTGCCAGCAGTGTCTCACTAGCGGTCAATGAGCAGTTCTTC.

This chain links TRBV27 with TRBJ2-1, with 10 bases matching TRBD2. CDR3 length: 15 amino acids. V lost 6 bases to trimming and J lost 2 bases; unmatched junction nucleotides: 4. Germline lookup yields CDR1 MNHEY and CDR2 SMNVEV (reference sequence). The CDR3 nucleotides are TGTGCCAGCAGATTAGCGGGGGGCCCCTACAATGAGCAGTTCTTC. Amino acid sequence: CASRLAGGPYNEQFF.

CDR3 nucleotides: TGTGCCAGCTCACCGTTAGAAGGCCACAATGAGCAGTTCTTC. Residues: CASSPLEGHNEQFF. This sequence joins TRBV18 and TRBJ2-1; D remains ambiguous. The CDR3 has 14 residues. V was pared by 3 bases and J by 5 bases, with 11 bases between. CDR1 KGHSH and CDR2 LQKENI come from the germline V gene. Looking up the rest from reference TRBV18 and TRBJ2-1 gives the full variable domain: NAGVMQNPRHLVRRRGQEARLRCSPMKGHSHVYWYRQLPEEGLKFMVYLQKENIIDESGMPKERFSAEFPKEGPSILRIQQVVRGDSAAYFCASSPLEGHNEQFFGPGTRLTVL.

The chain links TRBV19 to TRBJ2-2; 10 positions match TRBD2. Germline lookup yields CDR1 LNHDA and CDR2 SQIVND (reference sequence). CDR3 length equals 17 residues. V lost 5 bases, J lost 4 bases, and 10 bases stayed unmatched. The chain's CDR3 is CASSPASSGSPTGELFF. The CDR3 nucleotides are TGTGCCAGTAGTCCCGCCTCTAGCGGGAGTCCCACCGGGGAGCTGTTTTTT.

This rearrangement joins TRBV5-6 to TRBJ2-2; tentatively, D is TRBD2 (6 bases). Germline V gene lookup returns CDR1 SGHDT and CDR2 YYEEEE. The V end was cut by 3 bases, the J end by 4 bases, with 13 bases between. This CDR3 contains 15 residues. CDR3 protein: CASSWRAWGTGELFF. The CDR3 nucleotides read TGTGCCAGCAGCTGGAGGGCCTGGGGCACCGGGGAGCTGTTTTTT.

A few counts support this clone. This chain joins TRBV18 and TRBJ1-1; D unclear. This CDR3 contains 13 residues. The germline gives CDR1 KGHSH, CDR2 LQKENI. Trimming left V 2 bases short and J 2 bases short, with 6 bases between. Written as DNA, the CDR3 is TGTGCCAGCTCACCATGGTCCAACACTGAAGCTTTCTTT. Amino acids: CASSPWSNTEAFF.

The chain carries TRBV2 and TRBJ2-1, with 7 bases lining up with TRBD2. There are 12 residues in the CDR3. Germline V CDR1 and CDR2: SNHLY, FYNNEI. V was clipped by 8 bases and J by 5 bases; unmatched bases: 3. Here the CDR3 DNA reads TGTGCCAGCGGGGGGAGGGACAATGAGCAGTTCTTC. Residues: CASGGRDNEQFF.

The chain carries TRBV10-3 and TRBJ1-4, with D possibly being TRBD1 (5 bases). This CDR3 region has 12 residues. The V gene lost 10 bases and the J gene lost 6 bases, with 12 bases spanning the gap. Germline lookup yields CDR1 ENHRY and CDR2 SYGVKD. CDR3 in amino acids: CATRVEHEKLFF. DNA of the CDR3: TGTGCCACCAGGGTTGAGCATGAAAAACTGTTTTTT.

This chain links TRBV7-8 with TRBJ1-3; unclear D gene. Germline CDR1 SGHVS, CDR2 FQNEAQ. Deletions cut 6 bases from V and 0 bases from J, with 12 bases between. The CDR3 is made up of 15 amino acids. The CDR3 nucleotides are TGTGCCAGCAGAATAGACACTGACTCTGGAAACACCATATATTTT. Translation: CASRIDTDSGNTIYF. Supplemented by reference TRBV7-8 and TRBJ1-3, the full variable domain reads GAGVSQSPRYKVAKRGQDVALRCDPISGHVSLFWYQQALGQGPEFLTYFQNEAQLDKSGLPSDRFFAERPEGSVSTLKIQRTQQEDSAVYLCASRIDTDSGNTIYFGEGSWLTVV.

This clone was detected a few times. J is TRBJ2-1 and V is TRBV27; 9 nucleotides agree with TRBD1. Losses at the gene ends were 6 bases for V and 6 bases for J; bases not matched to a gene: 9. Looked up from germline, CDR1 is MNHEY and CDR2 is SMNVEV (reference sequence). This CDR3 is 15 amino acids long. CDR3 bases: TGTGCCAGCAGAGAACAGGGGGCTCCTTCCAATGAGCAGTTCTTC. Encoded protein: CASREQGAPSNEQFF.

The chain joins TRBV27 to TRBJ2-2; 14 bases align to TRBD2. The germline CDR1 and CDR2 sequences are MNHEY and SMNVEV (reference sequence). The CDR3 has 17 amino acids. V trimming: 6 bases; J trimming: 4 bases; junction bases outside the gene matches: 7. The CDR3 nucleotides are TGTGCCAGCAGGGCAGGACTAGCGGGAGGAGGCACCGGGGAGCTGTTTTTT. Translation: CASRAGLAGGGTGELFF.

The V call is TRBV5-4, the J call TRBJ1-1, with 10 bases aligning to TRBD1. There are 16 residues in the CDR3. V lost 4 bases and J lost 3; bases outside the gene matches: 9. Germline V gives CDR1 SGHNT, CDR2 YYREEE (reference sequence). The CDR3 loop reads CASSPPGQGFDTEAFF. CDR3 nucleotide sequence: TGTGCCAGCAGCCCCCCGGGACAGGGGTTCGACACTGAAGCTTTCTTT.

The V gene is TRBV5-5, the J gene TRBJ2-2, with TRBD2 identical over 8 bases. The CDR3 extends over 15 amino acids. V shed 4 bases and J 2 bases; nucleotides not matched to a gene: 4. The germline CDR1 and CDR2 sequences are SGHKS and YYEKEE (reference sequence). Here the CDR3 reads CASSKLAENTGELFF. The DNA for the CDR3 is TGTGCCAGCAGCAAACTAGCGGAAAACACCGGGGAGCTGTTTTTT.

The chain is built from TRBV28 and TRBJ1-1; D may be TRBD1 (6 bases). CDR1 is MDHEN, CDR2 SYDVKM, per germline. Trimming removed 5 bases at V and 8 bases at J, with 12 bases between. CDR3 length: 12 amino acids. CDR3 loop: CASSTGFLEAFF. DNA of the CDR3: TGTGCCAGCAGTACAGGGTTTCTGGAAGCTTTCTTT.

V gene TRBV5-4 combines with J gene TRBJ2-3; no clear D gene. Germline CDR1 is SGHNT and CDR2 is YYREEE (reference sequence). The germline V and J ends were trimmed by 3 bases and 3 bases, with 8 bases remaining between them. The CDR3 runs 13 residues. The CDR3 region is CASSSSLTDTQYF. The CDR3 DNA reads as TGTGCCAGCAGCTCAAGTCTGACAGATACGCAGTATTTT.

This chain links TRBV27 with TRBJ2-5, with 9 bases fitting TRBD2. J was trimmed by 7 bases and V by 4 bases; bases with no gene match: 4. The CDR3 spans 13 residues. Germline CDR1 MNHEY, CDR2 SMNVEV (reference sequence). CDR3 nucleotide sequence: TGTGCCAGCAGTTCGGGACTAGCCGGGACCCAGTACTTC. The encoded protein is CASSSGLAGTQYF.

The J gene is TRBJ1-6, the V gene TRBV6-5, with 10 bases lining up with TRBD1. The V gene's germline CDR1 is MNHEY and CDR2 SVGAGI. After removal of 6 bases from V and 8 bases from J, the junction contained 4 bases not matched to a gene. The CDR3 consists of 14 residues. This CDR3 reads CASRRQGAHSPLHF. The CDR3, as DNA: TGTGCCAGCAGACGACAGGGGGCTCATTCACCCCTCCACTTT.

The rearrangement joins TRBV28 to TRBJ2-5, with 11 positions matching TRBD2. Germline-derived CDR1 and CDR2 are MDHEN and SYDVKM. The trim removed 10 bases at V and 4 bases at J, leaving 8 bases unmatched. This CDR3 has 14 amino acids. CDR3 amino acids: CATVSGGGGETQYF. The CDR3 DNA reads as TGTGCCACCGTTAGCGGGGGGGGAGGAGAGACCCAGTACTTC. Based on the CDR3 plus reference TRBV28 and TRBJ2-5, the full variable domain is DVKVTQSSRYLVKRTGEKVFLECVQDMDHENMFWYRQDPGLGLRLIYFSYDVKMKEKGDIPEGYSVSREKKERFSLILESASTNQTSMYLCATVSGGGGETQYFGPGTRLLVL.

This chain uses TRBV23-1 with TRBJ2-7; 12 bases fit TRBD1. TRBV23-1 is an ORF, with its function uncertain. The ends lost 1 base at V and 2 bases at J; junction bases unmatched: 21. The CDR3 is made up of 22 amino acids. The CDR3 here is CASSQLFWSGKPGQGATYEQYF. Written as DNA, the CDR3 is TGCGCCAGCAGTCAATTATTTTGGTCCGGCAAACCGGGACAGGGGGCAACCTACGAGCAGTACTTC.

This clone was observed a single time. The chain employs TRBV9 and TRBJ2-2; 9 bases map to TRBD2. Germline values: CDR1 SGDLS, CDR2 YYNGEE. Losses at the gene ends were 7 bases for V and 7 bases for J; bases not matched to a gene: 11. The CDR3 runs 15 residues. The CDR3 region is CASRLEASGVGELFF. Here the CDR3 DNA reads TGTGCCAGCCGCCTGGAGGCTAGCGGGGTCGGGGAGCTGTTTTTT.

In nucleotides, the CDR3 is TGTGCCAGCAGCTTGGATGGGGAAGAGACCCAGTACTTC. Its protein is CASSLDGEETQYF. The chain is built from TRBV5-4 and TRBJ2-5; D is unresolved. The CDR3 has 13 residues. Deletions cut 0 bases from V and 3 bases from J, with 6 bases between. Germline V lookup: CDR1 SGHNT, CDR2 YYREEE (reference sequence).

The chain employs TRBV19 and TRBJ1-1; TRBD1 aligns across 7 bases. The CDR3 length is 14 residues. V lost 4 bases, J lost 4 bases, and 6 bases stayed unmatched. CDR1 and CDR2 from the germline V gene are LNHDA and SQIVND (reference sequence). CDR3 in DNA: TGTGCCAGTAGTAAGGGGGCGCCGGGCACTGAAGCTTTCTTT. Its translation: CASSKGAPGTEAFF.

The chain recombines TRBV29-1 with TRBJ2-1, with 9 bases lining up with TRBD2. This CDR3 region has 15 residues. J lost 10 bases, V lost 6 bases, and 16 bases had no gene match. CDR1 is SQVTM, CDR2 ANQGSEA, per germline. The CDR3 DNA is TGCAGCGTGCGTCCTAGCGGGACACCGGAGGGGGAGCAGTTCTTC. Amino acid sequence: CSVRPSGTPEGEQFF.

The chain is built from TRBV6-5 and TRBJ2-7, with 10 bases identical to TRBD2. V gave up 2 bases and J gave up 5 bases; unmatched junction bases: 9. The germline CDR1 and CDR2 sequences are MNHEY and SVGAGI. The CDR3 runs 16 residues. The CDR3 region is CASSYISGGASHEQYF. The CDR3 region has the DNA TGTGCCAGCAGTTACATCAGCGGGGGGGCCAGCCACGAGCAGTACTTC.

This chain uses TRBV6-1 with TRBJ2-3; D perhaps matches TRBD2 (5 bases). The CDR3 is made up of 15 amino acids. From germline, CDR1 is MNHNS and CDR2 SASEGT. Trimming stripped 5 bases from V and 2 bases from J, with 14 bases between. The CDR3 region is CASSPARTYTDTQYF. The CDR3 coding sequence is TGTGCCAGCAGTCCGGCGCGGACTTACACAGATACGCAGTATTTT.

This chain uses TRBV28 with TRBJ2-2; D remains unclear. Trimming left V 3 bases short and J 1 base short, with 3 bases between. Per the germline V gene, CDR1 is MDHEN and CDR2 is SYDVKM. The CDR3 is 13 amino acids. CDR3 region: CASSFQNTGELFF. CDR3 coding DNA: TGTGCCAGCAGTTTCCAGAACACCGGGGAGCTGTTTTTT. Variable domain in full (rest from reference TRBV28 and TRBJ2-2): DVKVTQSSRYLVKRTGEKVFLECVQDMDHENMFWYRQDPGLGLRLIYFSYDVKMKEKGDIPEGYSVSREKKERFSLILESASTNQTSMYLCASSFQNTGELFFGEGSRLTVL.

This rearrangement joins TRBV2 to TRBJ1-5; tentative D call: TRBD1 (5 bases). The CDR3 has 15 residues. Germline loops: CDR1 SNHLY, CDR2 FYNNEI. Between the trimmed V and J ends, which lost 4 bases and 3 bases, there was a span of 13 bases. CDR3 protein: CASSVPVTVNQPQHF. The DNA of the CDR3 is TGTGCCAGCAGTGTCCCCGTGACAGTCAATCAGCCCCAGCATTTT. Complete variable domain (other parts from reference TRBV2 and TRBJ1-5): EPEVTQTPSHQVTQMGQEVILRCVPISNHLYFYWYRQILGQKVEFLVSFYNNEISEKSEIFDDQFSVERPDGSNFTLKIRSTKLEDSAMYFCASSVPVTVNQPQHFGDGTRLSIL.

Details on this clone: Other DNA sequences within the sample encode an identical CDR3. The chain combines TRBV18 with TRBJ2-5; D is undetermined. The CDR3 has 11 amino acids. Deletions cut 2 bases from V and 5 bases from J, with 3 bases between. Germline V gene lookup returns CDR1 KGHSH and CDR2 LQKENI. The CDR3 bases are TGTGCCAGCTCACCAGGGGAGACCCAGTACTTC. It is translated as CASSPGETQYF.

The rearrangement links TRBV2 to TRBJ2-7; D is possibly TRBD2 (5 bases). CDR1 and CDR2 (germline): SNHLY, FYNNEI. V was pared by 6 bases and J by 0 bases, with 15 bases between. CDR3 length: 15 residues. This CDR3 is CASSPDSSSSYEQYF. CDR3 coding DNA: TGTGCCAGCAGCCCGGACTCTTCCAGCTCCTACGAGCAGTACTTC.